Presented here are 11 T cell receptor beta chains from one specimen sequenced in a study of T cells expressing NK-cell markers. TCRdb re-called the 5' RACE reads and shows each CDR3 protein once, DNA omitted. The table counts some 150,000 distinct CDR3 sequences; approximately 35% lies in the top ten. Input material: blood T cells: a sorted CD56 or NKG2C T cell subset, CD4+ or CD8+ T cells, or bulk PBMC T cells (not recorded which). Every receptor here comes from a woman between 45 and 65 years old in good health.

The CDR3 protein is CASTTGFSGNTIYF. The V gene is TRBV25-1, the J gene TRBJ1-3; the D call of TRBD1 rests on TCRdb alone, since no DNA is present to check it. The CDR3 spans 14 residues. Germline loops: CDR1 MGHDK, CDR2 SYGVNS.

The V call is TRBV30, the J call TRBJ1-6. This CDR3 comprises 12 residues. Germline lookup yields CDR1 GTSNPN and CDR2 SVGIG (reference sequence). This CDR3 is CAWSDTGGNLHF.

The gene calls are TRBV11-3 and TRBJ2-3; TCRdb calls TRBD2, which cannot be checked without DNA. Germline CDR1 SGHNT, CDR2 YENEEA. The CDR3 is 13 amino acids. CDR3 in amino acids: CASSPSGADTQYF.

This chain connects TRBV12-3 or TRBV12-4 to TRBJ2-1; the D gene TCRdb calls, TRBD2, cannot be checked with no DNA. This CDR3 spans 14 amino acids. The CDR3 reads CASSPGLAGAEQFF.

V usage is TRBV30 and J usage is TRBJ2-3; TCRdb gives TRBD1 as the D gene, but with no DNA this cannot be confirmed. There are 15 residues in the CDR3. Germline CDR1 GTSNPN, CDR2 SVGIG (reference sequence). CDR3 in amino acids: CAWSVSTVNRNTQYF.

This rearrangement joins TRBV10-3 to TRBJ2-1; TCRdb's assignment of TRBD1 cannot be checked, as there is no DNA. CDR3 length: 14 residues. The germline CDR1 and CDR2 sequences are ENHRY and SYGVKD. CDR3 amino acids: CAIAWGQDNDEQFF.

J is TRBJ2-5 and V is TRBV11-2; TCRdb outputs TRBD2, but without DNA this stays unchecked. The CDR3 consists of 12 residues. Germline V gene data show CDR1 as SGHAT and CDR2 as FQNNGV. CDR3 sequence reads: CASSQGGEAQYF.

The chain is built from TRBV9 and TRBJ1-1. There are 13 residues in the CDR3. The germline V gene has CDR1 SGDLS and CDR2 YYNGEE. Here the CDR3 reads CASSPTVNTEAFF.

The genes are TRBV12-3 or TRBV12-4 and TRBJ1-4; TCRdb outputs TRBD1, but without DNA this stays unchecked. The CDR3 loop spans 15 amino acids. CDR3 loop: CASSLGTGGREKLFF.

CDR3 loop: CASSLPGIEAFF. The chain combines TRBV11-1 with TRBJ1-1. Per the germline V gene, CDR1 is SGHAT and CDR2 is FQDESV (reference sequence). CDR3 length: 12 residues.

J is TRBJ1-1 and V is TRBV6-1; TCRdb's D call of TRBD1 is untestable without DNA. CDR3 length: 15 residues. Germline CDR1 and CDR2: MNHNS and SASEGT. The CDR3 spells CASSPTGGVGTEAFF.